The present T cell receptor beta chain was sequenced within a study of CD8+CD57+ T cells in acquired aplastic anemia. The wider study: An average of 3.2 ug of DNA was obtained from sorted CD4+ and CD8+ cells.

The sequenced patients had an expansion of CD8+CD57+ cells seen by flow cytometry. No therapy was given to patients before blood sampling. For CDR3 and TCR beta VDJ profiling, genomic DNA was the template used. TCRdb analysed the reads with MiXCR anew, one entry per CDR3 protein. This sample yields around 200,000 distinct CDR3 sequences, of which roughly 60% are seen a single time; about 60% belongs to the top ten. Study-level points and caveats: Patients and controls turned out to have 25 to 30 CD8+ CDR3 sequences in common. The study found no significant CD8+ Simpson's diversity difference between patients and controls.

Trimming removed 5 bases from V and 0 bases from J, with 21 bases in between. The CDR3 runs to 18 residues. CDR1 and CDR2 from the germline V gene are KGHDR and SFDVKD. In its sample, this clonotype was seen many times. Antigen unknown. The receptor comes from a human donor with aplastic anemia. This chain uses TRBV24-1 with TRBJ1-2; D remains ambiguous. The sequenced material came from sorted CD4+, CD8+, or CD8+CD57+ T cells (not recorded which) from PBMCs. The CDR3 sequence: CATSGTRYTEDSNYGYTF. CDR3 coding DNA: TGTGCCACCAGTGGTACCCGCTACACGGAAGACTCTAACTATGGCTACACCTTC.